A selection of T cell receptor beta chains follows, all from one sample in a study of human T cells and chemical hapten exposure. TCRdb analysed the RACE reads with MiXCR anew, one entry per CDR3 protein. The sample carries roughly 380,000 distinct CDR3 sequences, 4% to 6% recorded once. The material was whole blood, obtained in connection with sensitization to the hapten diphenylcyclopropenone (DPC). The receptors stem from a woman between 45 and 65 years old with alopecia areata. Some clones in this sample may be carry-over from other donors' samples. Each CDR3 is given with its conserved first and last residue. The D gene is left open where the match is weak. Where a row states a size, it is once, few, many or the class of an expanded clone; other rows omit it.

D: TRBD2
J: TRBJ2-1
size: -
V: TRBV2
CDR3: CASRLLAGGPTDEQFF
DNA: TGTGCCAGCAGGTTACTAGCGGGGGGGCCGACGGATGAGCAGTTCTTC

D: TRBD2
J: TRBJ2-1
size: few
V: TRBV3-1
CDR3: CASSQGGLAGPDEQFF
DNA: TGTGCCAGCAGCCAAGGGGGACTAGCGGGACCAGATGAGCAGTTCTTC

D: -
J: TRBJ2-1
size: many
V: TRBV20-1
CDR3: CSARDTLRRGTYNEQFF
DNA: TGCAGTGCTAGAGATACCCTGAGACGGGGGACTTACAATGAGCAGTTCTTC

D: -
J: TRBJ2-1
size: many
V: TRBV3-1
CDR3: CASSQERNEQFF
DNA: TGTGCCAGCAGCCAAGAGAGAAATGAGCAGTTCTTC

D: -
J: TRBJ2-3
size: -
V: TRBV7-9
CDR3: CASSLAETSTDTQYF
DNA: TGTGCCAGCAGCTTAGCAGAGACAAGCACAGATACGCAGTATTTT

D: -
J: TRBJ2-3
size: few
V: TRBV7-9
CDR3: CASSSQGGFSTDTQYF
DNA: TGTGCCAGCAGCTCTCAGGGAGGTTTCAGCACAGATACGCAGTATTTT

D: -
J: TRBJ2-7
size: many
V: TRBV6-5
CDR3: CASSSSGENYEQYF
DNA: TGTGCCAGCAGTTCCTCCGGAGAAAACTACGAGCAGTACTTC

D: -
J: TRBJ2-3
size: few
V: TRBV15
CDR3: CATSREGGRRTDTQYF
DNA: TGTGCCACCAGCAGAGAAGGAGGGAGGCGCACAGATACGCAGTATTTT

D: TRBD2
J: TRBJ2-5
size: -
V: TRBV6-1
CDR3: CASSEEGTSDGETQYF
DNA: TGTGCCAGCAGTGAAGAGGGAACTAGCGATGGAGAGACCCAGTACTTC

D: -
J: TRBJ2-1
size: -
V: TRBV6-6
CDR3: CASQEVGEQFF
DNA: TGTGCCAGTCAGGAGGTCGGAGAGCAGTTCTTC

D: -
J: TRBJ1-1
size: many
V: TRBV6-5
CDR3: CASSRAGDLGGTEAFF
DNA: TGTGCCAGCAGTCGAGCGGGGGACTTGGGTGGCACTGAAGCTTTCTTT

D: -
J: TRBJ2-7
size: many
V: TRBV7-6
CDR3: CASSPTGLPSYEQYF
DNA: TGTGCCAGCAGCCCTACAGGACTTCCATCCTACGAGCAGTACTTC

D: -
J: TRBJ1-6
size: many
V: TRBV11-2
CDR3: CASSFGGVDSPLHF
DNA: TGTGCCAGCAGCTTTGGAGGGGTTGATTCACCCCTCCACTTT

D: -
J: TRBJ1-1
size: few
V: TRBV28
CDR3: CASSLRRRAEAFF
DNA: TGTGCCAGCAGTTTACGCCGTCGGGCTGAAGCTTTCTTT

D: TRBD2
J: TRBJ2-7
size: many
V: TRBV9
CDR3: CASSVVAGTNGEQYF
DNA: TGTGCCAGCAGCGTAGTGGCCGGGACTAATGGCGAGCAGTACTTC

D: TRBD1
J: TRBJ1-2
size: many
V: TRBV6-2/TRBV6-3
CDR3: CASSYSRTGNGYTF
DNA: TGTGCCAGCAGTTACTCGAGGACAGGGAACGGCTACACCTTC

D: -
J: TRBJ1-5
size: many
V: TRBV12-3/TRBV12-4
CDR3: CASSLGQVQHF
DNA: TGTGCCAGCAGTTTAGGCCAGGTCCAGCATTTT

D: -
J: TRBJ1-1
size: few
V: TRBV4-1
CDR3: CASSQRDTNTEAFF
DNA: TGCGCCAGCAGCCAACGGGACACTAACACTGAAGCTTTCTTT

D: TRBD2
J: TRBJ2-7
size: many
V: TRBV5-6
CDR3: CASSLLAGGHEQYF
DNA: TGTGCCAGCAGCCTGCTAGCGGGAGGCCACGAGCAGTACTTC

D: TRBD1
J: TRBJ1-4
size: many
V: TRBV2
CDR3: CASSGDSREKLFF
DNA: TGTGCCAGCAGTGGGGACAGTAGGGAAAAACTGTTTTTT

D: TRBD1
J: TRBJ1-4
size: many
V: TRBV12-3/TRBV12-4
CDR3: CASSLLGQQNEKLFF
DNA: TGTGCCAGCAGTTTGCTGGGACAGCAAAATGAAAAACTGTTTTTT

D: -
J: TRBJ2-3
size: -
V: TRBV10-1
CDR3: CASSDPKPSSTDTQYF
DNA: TGCGCCAGCAGTGATCCGAAGCCTTCTAGCACAGATACGCAGTATTTT

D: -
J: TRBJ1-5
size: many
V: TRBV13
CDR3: CASSLRSGNQPQHF
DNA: TGTGCCAGCAGCTTAAGATCGGGGAATCAGCCCCAGCATTTT

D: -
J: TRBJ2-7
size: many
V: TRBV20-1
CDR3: CSARDDREQYF
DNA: TGCAGTGCTAGAGACGATCGGGAACAGTACTTC

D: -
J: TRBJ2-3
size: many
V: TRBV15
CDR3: CATSWLGTQYF
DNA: TGTGCCACCAGCTGGCTCGGTACGCAGTATTTT

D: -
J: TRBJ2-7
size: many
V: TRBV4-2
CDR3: CASSQGRDRTYEQYF
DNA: TGTGCCAGCAGCCAAGGGCGTGACAGGACCTACGAGCAGTACTTC

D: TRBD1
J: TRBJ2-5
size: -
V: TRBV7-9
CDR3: CASSPTRTGELETQYF
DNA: TGTGCCAGCAGCCCGACGCGGACAGGGGAATTGGAGACCCAGTACTTC